This TCR beta chain was captured in a study of blood T cell repertoires in COVID-19. CDR1 and CDR2 from the germline V gene are SGHRS and YFSETQ. The CDR3 totals 14 residues. Between the trimmed V and J ends, which lost 0 bases and 1 base, there was a span of 5 bases. Sequencing used immunoSEQ multiplex PCR; TCRdb keeps in-frame clones, though not all of them. The data show about 75,000 clones, approximately 90% seen once. V is TRBV5-1 and J is TRBJ1-5; TRBD1 might be the D (5 bases). The origin of this receptor is a human donor in a cohort sampled during active COVID-19. The sample comprised peripheral blood. For the CDR3, the DNA is TGCGCCAGCAGCTTGGGACAGAGCAATCAGCCCCAGCATTTT. It specifies CASSLGQSNQPQHF.